This T cell receptor (beta chain) was obtained from a study of T cells in localized non-small cell lung cancer. Study observations and caveats: Maximal T cell clonality occurred in uninvolved adjacent lung, with tumor ranking below it. Investigators sequenced only a single tumor region, leaving heterogeneity possible. When the top 100 tumor clones were examined, a median about 60 of them also appeared in the adjacent lung, which was paired and uninvolved.

Comment on this clone: Its antigen remains unidentified.

The table came from immunoSEQ multiplex PCR; TCRdb's copy has only in-frame clones and leaves some out. This sample yields over 35,000 clones, of which about 86% are seen a single time; around 7.8% belongs to the top ten. The CDR3 runs 13 residues. The V end was cut by 2 bases, the J end by 6 bases, with 10 bases between. Germline V CDR1 and CDR2: LNHDA, SQIVND (reference sequence). Specimen: peripheral blood mononuclear cells, collected before any cancer treatment. The source is a male donor at least 60 years old with stage II lung adenocarcinoma. The chain employs TRBV19 and TRBJ1-1; D remains unclear. This CDR3 reads CASSIMTNAEAFF. The CDR3 DNA is TGTGCCAGTAGTATAATGACAAACGCTGAAGCTTTCTTT.